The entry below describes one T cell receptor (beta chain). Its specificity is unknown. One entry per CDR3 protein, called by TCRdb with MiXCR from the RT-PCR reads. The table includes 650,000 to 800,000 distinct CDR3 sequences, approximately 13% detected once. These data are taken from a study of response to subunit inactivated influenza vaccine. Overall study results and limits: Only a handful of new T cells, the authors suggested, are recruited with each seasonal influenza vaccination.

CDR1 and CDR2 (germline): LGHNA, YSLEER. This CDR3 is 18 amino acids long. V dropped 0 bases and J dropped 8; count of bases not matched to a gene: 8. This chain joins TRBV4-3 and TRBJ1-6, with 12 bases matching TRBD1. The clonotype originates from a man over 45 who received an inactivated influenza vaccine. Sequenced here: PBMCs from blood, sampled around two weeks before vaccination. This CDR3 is CASSQDIPGQGAYSPLHF. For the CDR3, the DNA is TGCGCCAGCAGCCAAGATATTCCGGGACAGGGGGCTTATTCACCCCTCCACTTT.